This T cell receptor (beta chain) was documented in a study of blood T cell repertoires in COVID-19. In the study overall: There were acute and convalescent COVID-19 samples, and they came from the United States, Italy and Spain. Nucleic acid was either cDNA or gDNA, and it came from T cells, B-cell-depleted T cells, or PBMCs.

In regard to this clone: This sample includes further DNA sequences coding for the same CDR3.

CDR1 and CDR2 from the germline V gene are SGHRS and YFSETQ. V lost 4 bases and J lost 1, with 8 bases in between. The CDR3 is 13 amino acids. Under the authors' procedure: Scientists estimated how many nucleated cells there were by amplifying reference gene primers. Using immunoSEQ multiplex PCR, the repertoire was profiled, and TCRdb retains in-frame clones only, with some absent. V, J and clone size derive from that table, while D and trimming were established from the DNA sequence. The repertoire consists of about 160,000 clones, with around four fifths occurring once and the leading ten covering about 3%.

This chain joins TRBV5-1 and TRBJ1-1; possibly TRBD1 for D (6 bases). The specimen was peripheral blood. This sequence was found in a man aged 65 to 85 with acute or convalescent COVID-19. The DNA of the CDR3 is TGCGCCAGCAGCATACAGGGGAACACTGAAGCTTTCTTT. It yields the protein CASSIQGNTEAFF. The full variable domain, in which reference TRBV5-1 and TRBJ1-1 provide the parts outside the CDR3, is KAGVTQTPRYLIKTRGQQVTLSCSPISGHRSVSWYQQTPGQGLQFLFEYFSETQRNKGNFPGRFSGRQFSNSRSEMNVSTLELGDSALYLCASSIQGNTEAFFGQGTRLTVV.